These T cell receptor beta chains were read from a single sample in a study of blood T cells in healthy people across ages. TCRdb reanalysed the 5' RACE reads using MiXCR and keeps one entry per CDR3 protein. The sample includes 1.5 million or so distinct CDR3 sequences, 42% of them seen just once. Material for sequencing was blood. All receptors come from a woman aged 18 to 35 in good health. The CDR3 runs from the conserved cysteine through the conserved F or W. Fields, in order: J gene, clone size, V gene, D gene, CDR3 DNA, CDR3 protein. A D gene is named only where the DNA matches it firmly. Some rows have no size entry. The others give once, few or many, or a class for an expanded clone.

>TRBJ1-1|few|TRBV5-1|-
TGCGCCAGCAGGAATGGTGCGGACACTGAAGCTTTCTTT
CASRNGADTEAFF
>TRBJ2-3|-|TRBV7-9|TRBD2
TGTGCCAGCAGCTTAGGCGGGGGACGGAGCGCAGATACGCAGTATTTT
CASSLGGGRSADTQYF
>TRBJ2-5|-|TRBV7-2|-
TGTGCCAGCAGCTTTCTATCTGATAAGCCCGGACAATCAGAGACCCAGTACTTC
CASSFLSDKPGQSETQYF
>TRBJ1-1|-|TRBV20-1|-
TGCAGTGCGGGGGACGGAGGAGACACTGAAGCTTTCTTT
CSAGDGGDTEAFF
>TRBJ2-7|-|TRBV6-5|-
TGTGCCAGCAACACCGGCCGTCTGCGCTACGAGCAGTACTTC
CASNTGRLRYEQYF
>TRBJ2-5|-|TRBV20-1|-
TGCAGTGCTTCCCGACAAGAGACCCAGTACTTC
CSASRQETQYF
>TRBJ1-2|few|TRBV7-9|TRBD1
TGTGCCAGCAGCTTCTCCGGGACAGGGGACTATGGCTACACCTTC
CASSFSGTGDYGYTF
>TRBJ2-1|-|TRBV7-2|TRBD2
TGTGCCAGCAGCTTCGGACTAGCGGGGCTTGCTGAGCAGTTCTTC
CASSFGLAGLAEQFF
>TRBJ2-7|few|TRBV2|-
TGTGCCAGCAGCAGGACAGCACTCTACGAGCAGTACTTC
CASSRTALYEQYF
>TRBJ2-2|-|TRBV12-3/TRBV12-4|-
TGTGCCAGCAGTTTAGTTACGGGCGGCACCGGGGAGCTGTTTTTT
CASSLVTGGTGELFF
>TRBJ1-1|-|TRBV6-2/TRBV6-3|-
TGTGCCAGCAGTTTCCTTCGTTTCAGGAGGGGAAGGACTGAAGCTTTCTTT
CASSFLRFRRGRTEAFF
>TRBJ2-7|few|TRBV27|TRBD2
TGTGCCAGCAGCCAGCGGGAGTTATACGAGCAGTACTTC
CASSQRELYEQYF
>TRBJ2-7|-|TRBV7-2|TRBD1
TGTGCCAGCAGCTCCACCGGGACAGGGTATGGCGAGCAGTACTTC
CASSSTGTGYGEQYF
>TRBJ2-1|-|TRBV9|TRBD1
TGTGCCAGCAGTGATGGGACAGCCCTTTCCTACAATGAGCAGTTCTTC
CASSDGTALSYNEQFF
>TRBJ2-7|-|TRBV28|TRBD2
TGTGCCAGCAGTTTATTCGTCCCTAGCGGGAGGGAGACCTACAATGAGCAGTACTTC
CASSLFVPSGRETYNEQYF
>TRBJ1-1|-|TRBV6-1|-
TGTGCCAGCAGTGGGAAGGGAGGGGAGACTGAAGCTTTCTTT
CASSGKGGETEAFF
>TRBJ2-5|few|TRBV6-1|-
TGTGCCAGCAGTGGTAACTCGCGGGATTACCAAGAGACCCAGTACTTC
CASSGNSRDYQETQYF
>TRBJ2-1|few|TRBV7-9|TRBD2
TGTGCCAGCAGCCAAGGGACTAGCGGGAATGAGCAGTTCTTC
CASSQGTSGNEQFF
>TRBJ1-1|-|TRBV7-2|-
TGTGCCAGCAGCTTAGCCTTGAACACCGGAGCTTTCTTT
CASSLALNTGAFF
>TRBJ1-1|once|TRBV6-5|-
TGTGCCAGCAGTTATAAGTGGTCCCGACAGCCGAACACTGAAGCTTTCTTT
CASSYKWSRQPNTEAFF
>TRBJ2-7|few|TRBV7-2|TRBD2
TGTGCCAGCAATCAGAGGGAGGGCTACGAGCAGTACTTC
CASNQREGYEQYF
>TRBJ1-2|few|TRBV30|-
TGTGCCTGGAGTCCGGGGTCTGGCTACACCTTC
CAWSPGSGYTF
>TRBJ2-7|-|TRBV9|-
TGTGCCAGCAGCAGGGGACGGAGCTCCTACAATGAGCAGTACTTC
CASSRGRSSYNEQYF
>TRBJ2-1|-|TRBV25-1|-
TGTGCCAGCAGTGAACCGGCGGGGCGCTCCTACAATGAGCAGTTCTTC
CASSEPAGRSYNEQFF
>TRBJ2-1|-|TRBV4-2|TRBD1
TGTGCCAGCAGCCCCCGGGGGACAGGTAGTTCGGCTGAGCAGTTCTTC
CASSPRGTGSSAEQFF
>TRBJ1-1|few|TRBV18|-
TGTGCCAGCTCACCCCCCTGGCTAATGAACACTGAAGCTTTCTTT
CASSPPWLMNTEAFF
>TRBJ2-1|-|TRBV4-1|TRBD1
TGCGCCAGCAGCCATTATTTTGTGCGGACAGGCATCTTCGGGCAGTTCTTC
CASSHYFVRTGIFGQFF
>TRBJ1-1|-|TRBV25-1|TRBD1
TGTGCCAGCAGTGGCCCAGGGGGTGAGAAAATGAACACTGAAGCTTTCTTT
CASSGPGGEKMNTEAFF
>TRBJ1-2|-|TRBV20-1|TRBD1
TGCAGTGCGAGCACAGGGGCGGATGGCTACACCTTC
CSASTGADGYTF
>TRBJ1-1|-|TRBV20-1|-
TGCAGTGCTAGAGATCGGGGGGCTGAAGCTTTCTTT
CSARDRGAEAFF
>TRBJ2-7|-|TRBV20-1|-
TGCAGTGCTAGAGATTTTAGAGAGGGTTCCGACGAGCAGTACTTC
CSARDFREGSDEQYF
>TRBJ2-1|-|TRBV10-3|-
TGTGCCATCAGTGAGTCTGGATCCTCTGAGCAGTTCTTC
CAISESGSSEQFF
>TRBJ1-2|-|TRBV4-3|-
TGCGCCAGCAGCCAAGAATCCGGGGGCAATGGCTACACCTTC
CASSQESGGNGYTF
>TRBJ2-1|-|TRBV3-1|TRBD2
TGTGCCAGCAGCCCCGGGACCGGGAGGGTGTACAATGAGCAGTTCTTC
CASSPGTGRVYNEQFF
>TRBJ2-1|-|TRBV29-1|TRBD2
TGCAGCGCTTCGGGACTAGCCAACAATGAGCAGTTCTTC
CSASGLANNEQFF
>TRBJ2-3|-|TRBV28|-
TGTGCCAGCAGTACCCCCCAGGAGTCCTATAGCACAGATACGCAGTATTTT
CASSTPQESYSTDTQYF
>TRBJ2-7|-|TRBV5-1|-
TGCGCCAGCAGCCCGGAACCTCGGGATATCTACGAGCAGTACTTC
CASSPEPRDIYEQYF
>TRBJ1-2|-|TRBV12-3/TRBV12-4|-
TGTGCCAGCAGTTATTCCGGCATAGGGGAATTTGGTGGCTACACCTTC
CASSYSGIGEFGGYTF
>TRBJ2-7|few|TRBV12-3/TRBV12-4|-
TGTGCCAGCAGTTTAGACAGGGCAATCTACGAGCAGTACTTC
CASSLDRAIYEQYF
>TRBJ2-1|-|TRBV6-6|-
TGTGCCAGCAGTTACCCTTCTCTTTTTTCCTACAATGAGCAGTTCTTC
CASSYPSLFSYNEQFF
>TRBJ2-5|-|TRBV18|TRBD2
TGTGCCAGCTCACCACCGACGGCGGGAGTTTTAAATGAGCAGTACTTC
CASSPPTAGVLNEQYF
>TRBJ2-3|-|TRBV6-1|TRBD1
TGTGCCAGCAGCGGGGACAGAGATACGCAGTATTTT
CASSGDRDTQYF
>TRBJ1-5|-|TRBV30|TRBD1
TGTGCCTGGACGCCGGGACAGGGCTCCAATCAGCCCCAGCATTTT
CAWTPGQGSNQPQHF
>TRBJ2-3|few|TRBV9|TRBD2
TGTGCCAGCACCTCTTTGCGGACTAGCGGGACATCAGATACGCAGTATTTT
CASTSLRTSGTSDTQYF
>TRBJ2-1|-|TRBV6-5|TRBD2
TGTGCCAGCAGCCCTAGCGGGAGGAAGGGATACGAGCAGTTCTTC
CASSPSGRKGYEQFF
>TRBJ1-5|-|TRBV6-2/TRBV6-3|-
TGTGCCAGCAGTCGCCCAGGCCAGGTGGAGCATTTT
CASSRPGQVEHF
>TRBJ1-1|-|TRBV12-3/TRBV12-4|-
TGTGCCAGCAGTAGGTGGTTGGGGGCGAACACTGAAGCTTTCTTT
CASSRWLGANTEAFF
>TRBJ2-3|-|TRBV5-1|-
TGCGCCAGCACCACCTCTCCGGGGAATACAGATACGCAGTATTTT
CASTTSPGNTDTQYF
>TRBJ2-3|-|TRBV20-1|-
TGCAGTGCTACGTCACTAGGGTTCTTCCACACAGATACGCAGTATTTT
CSATSLGFFHTDTQYF